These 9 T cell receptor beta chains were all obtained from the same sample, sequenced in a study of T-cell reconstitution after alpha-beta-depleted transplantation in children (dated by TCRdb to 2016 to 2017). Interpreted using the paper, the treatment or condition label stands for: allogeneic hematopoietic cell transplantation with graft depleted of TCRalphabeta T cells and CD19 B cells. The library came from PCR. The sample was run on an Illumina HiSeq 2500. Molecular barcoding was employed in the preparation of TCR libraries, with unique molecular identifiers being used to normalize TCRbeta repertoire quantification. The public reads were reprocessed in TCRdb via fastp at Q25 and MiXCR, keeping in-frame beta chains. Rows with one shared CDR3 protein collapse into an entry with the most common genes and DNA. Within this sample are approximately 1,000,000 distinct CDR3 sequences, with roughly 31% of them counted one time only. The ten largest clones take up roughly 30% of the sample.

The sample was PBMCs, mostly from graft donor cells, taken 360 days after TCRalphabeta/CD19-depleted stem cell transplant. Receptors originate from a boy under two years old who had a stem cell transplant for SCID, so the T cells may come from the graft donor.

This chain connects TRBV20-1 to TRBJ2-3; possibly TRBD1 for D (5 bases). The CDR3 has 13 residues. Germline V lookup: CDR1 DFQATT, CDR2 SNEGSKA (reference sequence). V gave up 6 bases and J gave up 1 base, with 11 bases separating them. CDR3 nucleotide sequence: TGCAGTGCCACCGGACAACGCACAGATACGCAGTATTTT. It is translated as CSATGQRTDTQYF.

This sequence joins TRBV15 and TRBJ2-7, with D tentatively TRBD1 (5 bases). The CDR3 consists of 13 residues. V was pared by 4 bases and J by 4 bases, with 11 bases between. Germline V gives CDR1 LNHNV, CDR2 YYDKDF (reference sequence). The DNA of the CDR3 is TGTGCCACCAGCATACCAGGGCGGTACGAGCAGTACTTC. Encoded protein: CATSIPGRYEQYF.

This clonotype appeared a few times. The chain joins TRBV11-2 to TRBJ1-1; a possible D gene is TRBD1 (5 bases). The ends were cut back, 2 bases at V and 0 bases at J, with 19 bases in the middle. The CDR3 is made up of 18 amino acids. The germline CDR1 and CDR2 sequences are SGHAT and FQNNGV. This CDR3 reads CASSLRQGKGLMNTEAFF. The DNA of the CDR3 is TGTGCCAGCAGCTTACGGCAGGGCAAAGGCCTAATGAACACTGAAGCTTTCTTT. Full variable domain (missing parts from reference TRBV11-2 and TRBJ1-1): EAGVAQSPRYKIIEKRQSVAFWCNPISGHATLYWYQQILGQGPKLLIQFQNNGVVDDSQLPKDRFSAERLKGVDSTLKIQPAKLEDSAVYLCASSLRQGKGLMNTEAFFGQGTRLTVV.

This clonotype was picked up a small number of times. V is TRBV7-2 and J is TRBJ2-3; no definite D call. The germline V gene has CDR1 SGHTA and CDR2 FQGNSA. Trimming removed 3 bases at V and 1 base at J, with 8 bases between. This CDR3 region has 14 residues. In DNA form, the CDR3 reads TGTGCCAGCAGCTTCTATCCCCGCACAGATACGCAGTATTTT. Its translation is CASSFYPRTDTQYF.

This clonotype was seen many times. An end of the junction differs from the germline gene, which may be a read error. This chain's CDR3 is CASSLGGDTQYF. CDR3 nucleotide sequence: TGTGCCAGCAGCTTAGGGGGAGATACGCAGTATTTT. The rearrangement joins TRBV5-1 to TRBJ2-3, with D possibly TRBD1 on 6 matching bases. CDR3 length equals 12 residues. Germline-derived CDR1 and CDR2 are SGHRS and YFSETQ.

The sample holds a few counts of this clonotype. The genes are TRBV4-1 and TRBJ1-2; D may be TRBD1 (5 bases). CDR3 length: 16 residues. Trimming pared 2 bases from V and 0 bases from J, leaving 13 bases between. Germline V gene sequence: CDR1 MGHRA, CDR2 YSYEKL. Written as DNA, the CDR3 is TGCGCCAGCAGCCAAAGAGCCCAGGGAGCTAACTATGGCTACACCTTC. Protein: CASSQRAQGANYGYTF.

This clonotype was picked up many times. CDR3 DNA sequence: TGCGCCAGCAGCTCGGGACGGACCGGGGAGCTGTTTTTT. As protein: CASSSGRTGELFF. V and J are TRBV5-1 and TRBJ2-2; D assignment may be TRBD1 or TRBD2 (5 bases each). V dropped 3 bases and J dropped 5 bases, with 8 bases sitting between them. Germline CDR1 is SGHRS and CDR2 is YFSETQ. The CDR3 has 13 amino acids.

CDR3 amino acids: CASSFTWARETQYF. For the CDR3, the DNA is TGTGCCAGCAGTTTTACCTGGGCCAGAGAGACCCAGTACTTC. The V and J genes are TRBV27 and TRBJ2-5, with D hard to call. The V end was cut by 3 bases, the J end by 4 bases, with 12 bases between. CDR3 length: 14 amino acids. Germline values: CDR1 MNHEY, CDR2 SMNVEV (reference sequence).

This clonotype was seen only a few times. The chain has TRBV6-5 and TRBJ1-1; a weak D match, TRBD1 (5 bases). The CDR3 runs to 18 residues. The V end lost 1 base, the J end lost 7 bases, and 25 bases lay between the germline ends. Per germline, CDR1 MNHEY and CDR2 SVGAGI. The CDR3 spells CASSYLTELSLWGGEAFF. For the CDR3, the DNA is TGTGCCAGCAGTTACTTGACGGAACTTAGTTTATGGGGGGGTGAAGCTTTCTTT.